Listed below are T cell receptor beta chains from one sample, sequenced in a study of control samples from healthy donors and cancer patients. Assay: immunoSEQ multiplex PCR; the TCRdb copy retains only in-frame clones and omits some. The table has 100,000 or so clones, roughly 80% seen once. Sequencing was performed on blood. The receptor source for this set is a woman aged 45-59 years in good health. The CDR3 runs from the conserved cysteine through the conserved F or W. Fields, in order: CDR3 length, J gene, V gene, clone size, D gene, CDR3 protein, CDR3 DNA. A D gene is named only where the DNA matches it firmly. Rows may omit the clone size; those that give it use once, few, many or a size class.

cdr3_length: 15
j_call: TRBJ2-7
v_call: TRBV9
clone_size: few
d_call: TRBD2
cdr3_aa: CASSGIAGGPDEQYF
cdr3_nt: TGTGCCAGCAGCGGGATAGCGGGGGGGCCAGACGAGCAGTACTTC

cdr3_length: 16
j_call: TRBJ1-2
v_call: TRBV4-2
clone_size: NA
d_call: NA
cdr3_aa: CASSPETVPGNYGYTF
cdr3_nt: TGTGCCAGCAGCCCCGAGACGGTACCTGGTAACTATGGCTACACCTTC

cdr3_length: 12
j_call: TRBJ1-4
v_call: TRBV12-3/TRBV12-4
clone_size: NA
d_call: NA
cdr3_aa: CASSLGGEKLFF
cdr3_nt: TGTGCCAGCAGTTTAGGTGGCGAAAAACTGTTTTTT

cdr3_length: 20
j_call: TRBJ2-3
v_call: TRBV4-3
clone_size: NA
d_call: TRBD2
cdr3_aa: CASSQEGWNSGGRGTDTQYF
cdr3_nt: TGCGCCAGCAGCCAAGAGGGTTGGAATAGCGGGGGGCGGGGCACAGATACGCAGTATTTT

cdr3_length: 15
j_call: TRBJ2-3
v_call: TRBV3-1/TRBV3-2
clone_size: NA
d_call: TRBD2
cdr3_aa: CASSFGQRGGNTQYF
cdr3_nt: TGTGCCAGCAGCTTCGGACAGCGGGGGGGCAATACGCAGTATTTT

cdr3_length: 13
j_call: TRBJ1-4
v_call: TRBV12-3/TRBV12-4
clone_size: few
d_call: NA
cdr3_aa: CASSLAGTEKLFF
cdr3_nt: TGTGCCAGCAGTTTAGCTGGGACAGAAAAACTGTTTTTT

cdr3_length: 14
j_call: TRBJ2-5
v_call: TRBV9
clone_size: NA
d_call: NA
cdr3_aa: CASSGGDTIETQYF
cdr3_nt: TGTGCCAGCAGCGGCGGGGATACTATAGAGACCCAGTACTTC

cdr3_length: 16
j_call: TRBJ1-6
v_call: TRBV7-8
clone_size: once
d_call: NA
cdr3_aa: CASSLEMGRVSSPLHF
cdr3_nt: TGTGCCAGCAGCTTAGAGATGGGGCGTGTGAGTTCACCCCTCCACTTT

cdr3_length: 10
j_call: TRBJ2-1
v_call: TRBV27
clone_size: NA
d_call: NA
cdr3_aa: CASNYNEQFF
cdr3_nt: TGTGCCAGCAACTACAATGAGCAGTTCTTC

cdr3_length: 17
j_call: TRBJ2-2
v_call: TRBV9
clone_size: NA
d_call: NA
cdr3_aa: CASSVAGAGLNTGELFF
cdr3_nt: TGTGCCAGCAGCGTAGCTGGGGCAGGGCTTAACACCGGGGAGCTGTTTTTT

cdr3_length: 13
j_call: TRBJ1-5
v_call: TRBV11-2
clone_size: NA
d_call: NA
cdr3_aa: CASSLHSNQPQHF
cdr3_nt: TGTGCCAGCAGCTTACATAGCAATCAGCCCCAGCATTTT

cdr3_length: 14
j_call: TRBJ2-1
v_call: TRBV7-7
clone_size: NA
d_call: TRBD1
cdr3_aa: CASSSDRGAHEQFF
cdr3_nt: TGTGCTAGCAGCTCCGACAGGGGGGCACATGAGCAGTTCTTC

cdr3_length: 12
j_call: TRBJ2-1
v_call: TRBV7-2
clone_size: NA
d_call: TRBD1
cdr3_aa: CASSPDREGQFF
cdr3_nt: TGTGCCAGCAGCCCGGACAGGGAAGGGCAGTTCTTC

cdr3_length: 11
j_call: TRBJ2-7
v_call: TRBV2
clone_size: NA
d_call: NA
cdr3_aa: CASMTQGGQYF
cdr3_nt: TGTGCCAGTATGACCCAGGGAGGGCAGTACTTC

cdr3_length: 15
j_call: TRBJ2-3
v_call: TRBV6-1
clone_size: NA
d_call: TRBD2
cdr3_aa: CASSERDYPLDTQYF
cdr3_nt: TGTGCCAGCAGTGAACGGGACTACCCTTTGGATACGCAGTATTTT

cdr3_length: 17
j_call: TRBJ1-6
v_call: TRBV2
clone_size: NA
d_call: NA
cdr3_aa: CASSPGRTSSYNSPLHF
cdr3_nt: TGTGCCAGCAGCCCCGGACGGACGAGCTCCTATAATTCACCCCTCCACTTT

cdr3_length: 14
j_call: TRBJ1-5
v_call: TRBV4-3
clone_size: NA
d_call: NA
cdr3_aa: CASSQEFRAQPQHF
cdr3_nt: TGCGCCAGCAGCCAAGAGTTTAGGGCTCAGCCCCAGCATTTT